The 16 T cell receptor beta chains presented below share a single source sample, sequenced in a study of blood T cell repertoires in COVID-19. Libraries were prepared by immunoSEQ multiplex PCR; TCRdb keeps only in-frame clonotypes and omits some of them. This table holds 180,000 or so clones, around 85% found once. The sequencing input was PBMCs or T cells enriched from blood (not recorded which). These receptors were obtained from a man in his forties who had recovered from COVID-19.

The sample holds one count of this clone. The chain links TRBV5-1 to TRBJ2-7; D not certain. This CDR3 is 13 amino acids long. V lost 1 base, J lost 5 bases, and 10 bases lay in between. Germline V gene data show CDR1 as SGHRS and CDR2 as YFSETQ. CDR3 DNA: TGCGCCAGCAGCTTGAAGGCCCGGGACGAGCAGTACTTC. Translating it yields CASSLKARDEQYF.

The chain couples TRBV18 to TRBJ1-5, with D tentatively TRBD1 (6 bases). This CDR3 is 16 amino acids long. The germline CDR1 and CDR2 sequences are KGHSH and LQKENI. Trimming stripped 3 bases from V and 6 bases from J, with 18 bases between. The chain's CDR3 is CASSPGAQGLGQPQHF. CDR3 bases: TGTGCCAGCTCACCCGGAGCTCAGGGGCTCGGTCAGCCCCAGCATTTT. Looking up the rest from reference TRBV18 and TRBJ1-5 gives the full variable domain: NAGVMQNPRHLVRRRGQEARLRCSPMKGHSHVYWYRQLPEEGLKFMVYLQKENIIDESGMPKERFSAEFPKEGPSILRIQQVVRGDSAAYFCASSPGAQGLGQPQHFGDGTRLSIL.

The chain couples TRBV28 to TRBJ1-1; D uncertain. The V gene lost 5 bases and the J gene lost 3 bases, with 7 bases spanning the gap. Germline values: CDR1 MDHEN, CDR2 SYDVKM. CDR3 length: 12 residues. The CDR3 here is CASSQLDTEAFF. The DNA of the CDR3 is TGTGCCAGCAGTCAATTAGACACTGAAGCTTTCTTT.

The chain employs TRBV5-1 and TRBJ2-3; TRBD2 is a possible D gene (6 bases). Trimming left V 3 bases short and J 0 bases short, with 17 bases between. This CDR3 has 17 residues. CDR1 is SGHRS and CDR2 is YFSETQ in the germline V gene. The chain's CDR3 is CASSSPRLATSTDTQYF. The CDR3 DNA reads TGCGCCAGCAGCTCACCTAGGCTAGCGACTAGCACAGATACGCAGTATTTT.

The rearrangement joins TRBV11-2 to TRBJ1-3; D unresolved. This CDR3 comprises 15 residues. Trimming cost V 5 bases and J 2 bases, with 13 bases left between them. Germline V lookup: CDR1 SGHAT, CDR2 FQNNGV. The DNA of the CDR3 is TGTGCCAGCAGCCTCACGACTGTAACTGGAAACACCATATATTTT. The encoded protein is CASSLTTVTGNTIYF.

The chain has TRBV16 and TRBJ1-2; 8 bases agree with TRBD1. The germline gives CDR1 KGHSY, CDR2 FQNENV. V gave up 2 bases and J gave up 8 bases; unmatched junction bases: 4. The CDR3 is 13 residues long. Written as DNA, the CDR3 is TGTGCCAGCAGCCAAATGACAGGGGTGGGCTACACCTTC. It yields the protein CASSQMTGVGYTF.

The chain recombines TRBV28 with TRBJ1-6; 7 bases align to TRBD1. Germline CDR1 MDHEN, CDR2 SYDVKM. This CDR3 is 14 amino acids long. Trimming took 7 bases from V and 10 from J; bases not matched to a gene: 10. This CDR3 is CASIRGRGDSPLHF. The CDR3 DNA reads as TGTGCCAGCATCCGGGGCAGGGGGGACTCACCCCTCCACTTT.

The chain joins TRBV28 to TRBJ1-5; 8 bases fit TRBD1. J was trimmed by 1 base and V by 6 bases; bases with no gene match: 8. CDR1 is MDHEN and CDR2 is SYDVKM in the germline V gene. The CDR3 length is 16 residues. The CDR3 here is CASSPTGEGSNQPQHF. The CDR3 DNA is TGTGCCAGCAGCCCGACAGGGGAAGGGAGCAATCAGCCCCAGCATTTT.

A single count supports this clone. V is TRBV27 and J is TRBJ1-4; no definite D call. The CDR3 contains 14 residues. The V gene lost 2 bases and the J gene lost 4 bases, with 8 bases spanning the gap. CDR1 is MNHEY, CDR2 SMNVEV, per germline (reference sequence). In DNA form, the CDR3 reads TGTGCCAGCAGTTTAGGACGGGGTAATGAAAAACTGTTTTTT. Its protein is CASSLGRGNEKLFF.

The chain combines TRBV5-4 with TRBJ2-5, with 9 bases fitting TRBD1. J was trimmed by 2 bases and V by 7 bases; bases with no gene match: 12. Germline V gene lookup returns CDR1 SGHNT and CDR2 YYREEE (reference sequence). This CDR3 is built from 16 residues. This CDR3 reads CASVDRDRDQQETQYF. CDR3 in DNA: TGTGCCAGCGTTGACCGGGACAGGGACCAACAAGAGACCCAGTACTTC.

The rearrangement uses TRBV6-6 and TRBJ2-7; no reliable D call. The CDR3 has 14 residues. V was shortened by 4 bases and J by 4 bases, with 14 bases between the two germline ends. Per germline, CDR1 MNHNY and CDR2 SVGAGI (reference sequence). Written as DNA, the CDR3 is TGTGCCAGCAGTTTGGGCCCCTCTCCATACGAGCAGTACTTC. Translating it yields CASSLGPSPYEQYF.

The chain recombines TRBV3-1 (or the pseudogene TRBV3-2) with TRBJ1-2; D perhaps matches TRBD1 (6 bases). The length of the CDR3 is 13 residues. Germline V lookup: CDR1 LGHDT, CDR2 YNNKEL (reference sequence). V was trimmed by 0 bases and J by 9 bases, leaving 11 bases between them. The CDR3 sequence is CASSQERRGSYTF. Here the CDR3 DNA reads TGTGCCAGCAGCCAAGAACGCAGGGGAAGCTACACCTTC.

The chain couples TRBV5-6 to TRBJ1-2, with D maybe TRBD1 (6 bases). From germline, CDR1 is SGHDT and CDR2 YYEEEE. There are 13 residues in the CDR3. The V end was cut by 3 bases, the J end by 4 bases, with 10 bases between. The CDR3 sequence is CASSSGQTYGYTF. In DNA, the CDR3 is TGTGCCAGCAGCTCTGGACAGACCTATGGCTACACCTTC.

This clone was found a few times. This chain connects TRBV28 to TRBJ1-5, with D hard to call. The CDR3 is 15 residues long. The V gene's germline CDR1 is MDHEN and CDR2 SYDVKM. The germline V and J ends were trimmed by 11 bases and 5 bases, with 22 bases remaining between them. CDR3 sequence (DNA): TGTGCCGGACGGTCGGGAAAAATTTTATATCAGCCCCAGCATTTT. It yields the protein CAGRSGKILYQPQHF.

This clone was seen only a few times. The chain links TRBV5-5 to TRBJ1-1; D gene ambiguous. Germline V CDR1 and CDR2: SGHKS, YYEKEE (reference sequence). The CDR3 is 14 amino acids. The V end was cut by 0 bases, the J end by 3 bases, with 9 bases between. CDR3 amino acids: CASSLAGGHTEAFF. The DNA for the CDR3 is TGTGCCAGCAGCTTGGCTGGAGGGCACACTGAAGCTTTCTTT.

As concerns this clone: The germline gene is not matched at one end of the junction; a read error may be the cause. Here the CDR3 reads CANSLIVEGANEKLFF. The CDR3 coding sequence is TGTGCCAACAGCTTAATTGTGGAGGGGGCGAATGAAAAACTGTTTTTT. V and J are TRBV7-9 and TRBJ1-4; TRBD1 matches 7 bases. CDR1 SEHNR and CDR2 FQNEAQ come from the germline V gene (reference sequence). CDR3 length: 16 residues. Supplemented by reference TRBV7-9 and TRBJ1-4, the full variable domain reads DTGVSQNPRHKITKRGQNVTFRCDPISEHNRLYWYRQTLGQGPEFLTYFQNEAQLEKSRLLSDRFSAERPKGSFSTLEIQRTEQGDSAMYLCANSLIVEGANEKLFFGSGTQLSVL.